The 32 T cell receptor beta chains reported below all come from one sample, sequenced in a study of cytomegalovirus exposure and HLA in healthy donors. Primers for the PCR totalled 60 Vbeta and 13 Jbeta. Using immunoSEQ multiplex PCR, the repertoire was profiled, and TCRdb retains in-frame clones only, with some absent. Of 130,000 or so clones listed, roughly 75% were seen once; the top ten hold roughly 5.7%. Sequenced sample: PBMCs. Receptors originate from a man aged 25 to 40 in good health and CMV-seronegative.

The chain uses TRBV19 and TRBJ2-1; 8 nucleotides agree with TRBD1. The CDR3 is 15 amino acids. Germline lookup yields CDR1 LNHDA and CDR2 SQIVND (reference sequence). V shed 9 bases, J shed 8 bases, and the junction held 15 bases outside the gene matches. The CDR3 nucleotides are TGTGCCAGCCATCCTGGGACAGGTATTCCCCATGAGCAGTTCTTC. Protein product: CASHPGTGIPHEQFF.

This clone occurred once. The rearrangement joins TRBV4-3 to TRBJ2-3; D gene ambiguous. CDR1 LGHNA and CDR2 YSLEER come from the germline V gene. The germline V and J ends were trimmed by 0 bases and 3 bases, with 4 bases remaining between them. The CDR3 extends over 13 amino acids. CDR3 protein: CASSQDRTDTQYF. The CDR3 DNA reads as TGCGCCAGCAGCCAAGATCGGACAGATACGCAGTATTTT.

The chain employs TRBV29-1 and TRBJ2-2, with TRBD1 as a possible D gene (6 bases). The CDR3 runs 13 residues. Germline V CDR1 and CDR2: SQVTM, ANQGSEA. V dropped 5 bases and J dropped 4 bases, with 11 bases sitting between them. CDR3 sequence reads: CSVFRGVTGELFF. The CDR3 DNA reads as TGCAGCGTTTTCAGGGGAGTCACCGGGGAGCTGTTTTTT.

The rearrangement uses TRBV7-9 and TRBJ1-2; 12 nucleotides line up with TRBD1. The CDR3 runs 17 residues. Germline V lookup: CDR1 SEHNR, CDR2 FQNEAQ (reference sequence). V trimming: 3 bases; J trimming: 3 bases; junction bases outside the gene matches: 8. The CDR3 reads CASSFGTGGAWDYGYTF. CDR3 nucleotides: TGTGCCAGCAGCTTCGGGACAGGGGGCGCGTGGGACTATGGCTACACCTTC.

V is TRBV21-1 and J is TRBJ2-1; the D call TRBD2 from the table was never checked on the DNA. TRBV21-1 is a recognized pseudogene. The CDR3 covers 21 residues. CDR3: CASSKRGMGTSNVKRYNEQFF. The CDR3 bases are TGTGCCAGCAGCAAGCGGGGGATGGGGACTAGCAACGTTAAGCGCTACAATGAGCAGTTCTTC.

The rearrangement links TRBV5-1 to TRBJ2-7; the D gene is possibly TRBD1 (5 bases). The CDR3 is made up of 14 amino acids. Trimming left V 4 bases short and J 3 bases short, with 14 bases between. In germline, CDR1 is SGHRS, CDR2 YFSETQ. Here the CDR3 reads CASSPLNQGYEQYF. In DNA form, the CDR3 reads TGCGCCAGCAGCCCTCTTAACCAGGGCTACGAGCAGTACTTC. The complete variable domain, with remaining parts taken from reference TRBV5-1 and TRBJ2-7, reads KAGVTQTPRYLIKTRGQQVTLSCSPISGHRSVSWYQQTPGQGLQFLFEYFSETQRNKGNFPGRFSGRQFSNSRSEMNVSTLELGDSALYLCASSPLNQGYEQYFGPGTRLTVT.

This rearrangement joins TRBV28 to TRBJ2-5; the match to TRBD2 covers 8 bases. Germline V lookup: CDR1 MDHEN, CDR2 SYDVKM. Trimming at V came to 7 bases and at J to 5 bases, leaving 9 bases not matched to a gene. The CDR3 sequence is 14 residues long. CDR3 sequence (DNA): TGTGCCAGCACCCGAGCGGGAGTGTGGGAGACCCAGTACTTC. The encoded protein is CASTRAGVWETQYF. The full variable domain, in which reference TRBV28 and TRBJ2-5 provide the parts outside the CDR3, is DVKVTQSSRYLVKRTGEKVFLECVQDMDHENMFWYRQDPGLGLRLIYFSYDVKMKEKGDIPEGYSVSREKKERFSLILESASTNQTSMYLCASTRAGVWETQYFGPGTRLLVL.

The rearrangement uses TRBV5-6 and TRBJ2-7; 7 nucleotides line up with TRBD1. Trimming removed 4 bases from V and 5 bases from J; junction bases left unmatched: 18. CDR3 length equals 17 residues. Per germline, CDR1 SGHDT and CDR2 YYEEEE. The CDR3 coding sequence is TGTGCCAGCAGCGTAGACACCGGGACAGCTACCCAACACGAGCAGTACTTC. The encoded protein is CASSVDTGTATQHEQYF.

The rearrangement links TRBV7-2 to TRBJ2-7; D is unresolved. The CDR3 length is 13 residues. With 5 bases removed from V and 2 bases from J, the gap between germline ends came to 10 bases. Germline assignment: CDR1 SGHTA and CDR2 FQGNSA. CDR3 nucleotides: TGTGCCAGCAGCCCCATAGGAGCCTACGAGCAGTACTTC. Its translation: CASSPIGAYEQYF.

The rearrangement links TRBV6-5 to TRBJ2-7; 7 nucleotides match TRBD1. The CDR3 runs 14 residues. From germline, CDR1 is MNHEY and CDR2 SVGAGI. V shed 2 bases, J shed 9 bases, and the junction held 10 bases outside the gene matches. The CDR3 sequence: CASSYRQGSVGQYF. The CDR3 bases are TGTGCCAGCAGTTACCGACAGGGCTCGGTCGGGCAGTACTTC.

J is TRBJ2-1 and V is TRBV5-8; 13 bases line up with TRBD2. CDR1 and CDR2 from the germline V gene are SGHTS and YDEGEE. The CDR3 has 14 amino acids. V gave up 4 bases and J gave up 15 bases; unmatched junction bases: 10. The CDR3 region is CASSPSGLAGAPFF. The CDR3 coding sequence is TGTGCCAGCAGCCCATCAGGACTAGCGGGAGCCCCGTTCTTC. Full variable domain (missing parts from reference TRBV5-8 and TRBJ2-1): EAGVTQSPTHLIKTRGQQATLRCSPISGHTSVYWYQQALGLGLQFLLWYDEGEERNRGNFPPRFSGRQFPNYSSELNVNALELEDSALYLCASSPSGLAGAPFFGPGTRLTVL.

CDR3 bases: TGTGCCAGCAGCTTAGTGGGCAGGGTGGAAGAGACCCAGTACTTC. Its protein is CASSLVGRVEETQYF. This chain connects TRBV11-2 to TRBJ2-5, with D possibly TRBD1 on 5 matching bases. Germline loops: CDR1 SGHAT, CDR2 FQNNGV. The length of the CDR3 is 15 residues. V lost 1 base to trimming and J lost 3 bases, with 12 bases between them.

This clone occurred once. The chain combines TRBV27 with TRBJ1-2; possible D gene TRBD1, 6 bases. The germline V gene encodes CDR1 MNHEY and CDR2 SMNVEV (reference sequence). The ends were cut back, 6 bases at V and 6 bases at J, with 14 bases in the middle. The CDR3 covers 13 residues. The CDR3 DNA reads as TGTGCCAGCAGACAAACAGGGTACGATGGCTACACCTTC. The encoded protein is CASRQTGYDGYTF.

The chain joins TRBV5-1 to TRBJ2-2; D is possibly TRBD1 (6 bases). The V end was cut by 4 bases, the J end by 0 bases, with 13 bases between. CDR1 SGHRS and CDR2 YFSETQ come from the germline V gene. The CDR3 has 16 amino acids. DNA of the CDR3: TGCGCCAGCAGCCAGACCGGGACAACGAACACCGGGGAGCTGTTTTTT. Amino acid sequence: CASSQTGTTNTGELFF.

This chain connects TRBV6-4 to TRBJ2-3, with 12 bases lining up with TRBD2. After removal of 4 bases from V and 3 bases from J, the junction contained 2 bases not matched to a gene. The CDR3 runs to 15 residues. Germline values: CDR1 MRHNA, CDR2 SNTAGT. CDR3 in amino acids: CASSVLAGGTDTQYF. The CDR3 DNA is TGTGCCAGCAGTGTTCTAGCGGGGGGGACAGATACGCAGTATTTT.

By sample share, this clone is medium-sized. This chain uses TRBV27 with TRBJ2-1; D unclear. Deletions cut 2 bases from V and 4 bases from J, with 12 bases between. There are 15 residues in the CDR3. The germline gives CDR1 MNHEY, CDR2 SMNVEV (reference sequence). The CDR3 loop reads CASSLLDPSYNEQFF. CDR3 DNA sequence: TGTGCCAGCAGTTTACTAGATCCCTCATACAATGAGCAGTTCTTC.

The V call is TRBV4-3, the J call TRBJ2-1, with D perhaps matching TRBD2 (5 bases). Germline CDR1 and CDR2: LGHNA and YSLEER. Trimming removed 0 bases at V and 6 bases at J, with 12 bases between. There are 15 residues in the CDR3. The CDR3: CASSQETLGSNEQFF. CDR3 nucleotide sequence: TGCGCCAGCAGCCAAGAAACATTAGGGAGCAATGAGCAGTTCTTC.

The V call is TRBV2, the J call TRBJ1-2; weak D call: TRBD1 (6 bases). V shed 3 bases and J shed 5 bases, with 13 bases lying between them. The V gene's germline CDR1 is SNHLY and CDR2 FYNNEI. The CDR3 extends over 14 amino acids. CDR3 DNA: TGTGCCAGCAGTGAGAACGCAGGGGTGTATGGCTACACCTTC. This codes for CASSENAGVYGYTF. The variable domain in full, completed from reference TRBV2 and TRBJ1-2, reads EPEVTQTPSHQVTQMGQEVILRCVPISNHLYFYWYRQILGQKVEFLVSFYNNEISEKSEIFDDQFSVERPDGSNFTLKIRSTKLEDSAMYFCASSENAGVYGYTFGSGTRLTVV.

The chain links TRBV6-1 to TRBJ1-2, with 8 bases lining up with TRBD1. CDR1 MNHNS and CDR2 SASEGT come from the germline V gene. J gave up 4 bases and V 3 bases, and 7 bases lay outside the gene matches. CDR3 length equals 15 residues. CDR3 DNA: TGTGCCAGCAGTGACACTAAGACAGGGGTCTATGGCTACACCTTC. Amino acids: CASSDTKTGVYGYTF.

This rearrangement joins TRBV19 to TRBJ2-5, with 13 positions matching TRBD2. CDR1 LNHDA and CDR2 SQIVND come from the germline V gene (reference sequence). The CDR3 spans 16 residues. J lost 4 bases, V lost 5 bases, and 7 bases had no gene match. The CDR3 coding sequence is TGTGCCAGTAGTGTCTGGACTAGCGGGAGCCCAGAGACCCAGTACTTC. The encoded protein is CASSVWTSGSPETQYF.

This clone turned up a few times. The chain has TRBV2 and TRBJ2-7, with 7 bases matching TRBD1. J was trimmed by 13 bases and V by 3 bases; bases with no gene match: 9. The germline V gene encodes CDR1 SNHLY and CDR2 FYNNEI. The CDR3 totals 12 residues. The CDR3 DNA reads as TGTGCCAGCAGTGACGGGGACAGCCGGACTTACTTC. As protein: CASSDGDSRTYF.

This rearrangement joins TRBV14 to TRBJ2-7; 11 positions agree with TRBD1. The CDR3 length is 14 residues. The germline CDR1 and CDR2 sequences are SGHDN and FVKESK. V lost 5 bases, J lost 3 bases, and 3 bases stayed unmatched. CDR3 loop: CASSRGQGDYEQYF. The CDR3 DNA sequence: TGTGCCAGCAGCAGGGGACAGGGGGACTACGAGCAGTACTTC.

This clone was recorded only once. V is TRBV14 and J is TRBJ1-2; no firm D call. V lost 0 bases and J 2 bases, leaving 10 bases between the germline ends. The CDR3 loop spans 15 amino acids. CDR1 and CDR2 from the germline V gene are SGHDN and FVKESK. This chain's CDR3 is CASSQDLSGNYGYTF. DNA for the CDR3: TGTGCCAGCAGCCAAGACTTGTCCGGGAACTATGGCTACACCTTC.

CDR3 sequence (DNA): TGTGCCAGCTCACCCCGACAGGGGGGAAGGTATGGCTACACCTTC. It yields the protein CASSPRQGGRYGYTF. This chain links TRBV18 with TRBJ1-2; 9 nucleotides match TRBD1. The CDR3 spans 15 residues. Trimming at V came to 3 bases and at J to 5 bases, leaving 7 bases not matched to a gene. CDR1 KGHSH and CDR2 LQKENI come from the germline V gene.

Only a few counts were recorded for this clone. The CDR3 DNA is TGCGCCAGCAGCTTGGGGGACAGCGGTGACCTTCTGCATTTT. Its protein is CASSLGDSGDLLHF. The genes are TRBV5-1 and TRBJ1-5; 7 bases match TRBD1. This CDR3 is built from 14 residues. Per germline, CDR1 SGHRS and CDR2 YFSETQ. With 0 bases clipped from V and 15 bases from J, the junction kept 12 bases outside the gene matches.

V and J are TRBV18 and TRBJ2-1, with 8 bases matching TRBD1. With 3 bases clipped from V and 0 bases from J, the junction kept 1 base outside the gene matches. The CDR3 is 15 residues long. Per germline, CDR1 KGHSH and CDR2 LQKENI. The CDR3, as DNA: TGTGCCAGCTCACCCGGGACAGGCTCCTACAATGAGCAGTTCTTC. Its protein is CASSPGTGSYNEQFF.

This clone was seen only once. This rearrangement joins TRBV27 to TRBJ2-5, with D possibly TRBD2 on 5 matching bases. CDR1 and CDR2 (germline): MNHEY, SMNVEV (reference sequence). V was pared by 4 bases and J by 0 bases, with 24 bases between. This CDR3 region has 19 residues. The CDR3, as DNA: TGTGCCAGCAGTTCCCCAACGGTTGCCGGAGGACTGTACCAAGAGACCCAGTACTTC. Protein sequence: CASSSPTVAGGLYQETQYF.

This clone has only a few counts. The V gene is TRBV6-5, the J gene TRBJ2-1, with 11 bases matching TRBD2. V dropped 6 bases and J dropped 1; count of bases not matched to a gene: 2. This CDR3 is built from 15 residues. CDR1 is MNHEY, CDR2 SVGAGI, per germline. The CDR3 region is CASRTSGVSYNEQFF. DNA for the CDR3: TGTGCCAGCAGGACTAGCGGGGTATCCTACAATGAGCAGTTCTTC.

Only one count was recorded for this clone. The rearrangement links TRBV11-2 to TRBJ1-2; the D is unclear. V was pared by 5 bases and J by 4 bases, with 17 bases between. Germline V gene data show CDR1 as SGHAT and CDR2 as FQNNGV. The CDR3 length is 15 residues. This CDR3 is CASSPQTTAVYGYTF. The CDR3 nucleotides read TGTGCCAGCAGCCCCCAAACAACAGCTGTCTATGGCTACACCTTC.

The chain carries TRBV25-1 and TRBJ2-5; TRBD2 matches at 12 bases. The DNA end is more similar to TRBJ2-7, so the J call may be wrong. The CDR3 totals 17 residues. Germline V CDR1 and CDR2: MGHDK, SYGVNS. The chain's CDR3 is CASSEWTSGDSSYEQYF. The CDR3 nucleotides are TGTGCCAGCAGTGAATGGACTAGCGGGGATAGCTCCTACGAGCAGTACTTC.

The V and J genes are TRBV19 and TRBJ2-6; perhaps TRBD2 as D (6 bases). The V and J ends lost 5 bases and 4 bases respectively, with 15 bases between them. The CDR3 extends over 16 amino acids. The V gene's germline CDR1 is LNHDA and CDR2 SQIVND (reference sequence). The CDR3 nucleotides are TGTGCCAGTAGTCCAAAAAGGGCGGGAGGGGCCAACGTCCTGACTTTC. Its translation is CASSPKRAGGANVLTF. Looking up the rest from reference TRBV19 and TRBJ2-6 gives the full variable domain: DGGITQSPKYLFRKEGQNVTLSCEQNLNHDAMYWYRQDPGQGLRLIYYSQIVNDFQKGDIAEGYSVSREKKESFPLTVTSAQKNPTAFYLCASSPKRAGGANVLTFGAGSRLTVL.

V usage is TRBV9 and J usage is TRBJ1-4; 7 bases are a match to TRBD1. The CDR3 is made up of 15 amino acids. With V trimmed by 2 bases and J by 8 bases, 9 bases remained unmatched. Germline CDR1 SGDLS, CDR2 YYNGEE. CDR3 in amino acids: CASSVRQGRSEKLFF. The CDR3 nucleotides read TGTGCCAGCAGCGTTAGACAGGGCAGAAGCGAAAAACTGTTTTTT.